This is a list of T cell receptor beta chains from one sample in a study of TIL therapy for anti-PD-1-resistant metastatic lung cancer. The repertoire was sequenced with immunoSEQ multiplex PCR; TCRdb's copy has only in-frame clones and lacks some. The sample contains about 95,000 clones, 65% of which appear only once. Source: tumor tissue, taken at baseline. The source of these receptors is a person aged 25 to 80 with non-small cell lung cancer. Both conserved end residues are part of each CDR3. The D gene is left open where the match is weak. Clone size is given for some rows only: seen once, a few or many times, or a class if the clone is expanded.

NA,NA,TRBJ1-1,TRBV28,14,TGTGCCAGCAGTTTAACCTACCTGAACACTGAAGCTTTCTTT,CASSLTYLNTEAFF
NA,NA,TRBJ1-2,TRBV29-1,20,TGCAGCGTTGGGCCGCTCGGGACGGCCCGGGGTAGAGGGATCGGCTATGGCTACACCTTC,CSVGPLGTARGRGIGYGYTF
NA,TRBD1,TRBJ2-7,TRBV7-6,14,TGTGCCAGCAGCTTGGGACAGGGGGCCCACGAGCAGTACTTC,CASSLGQGAHEQYF
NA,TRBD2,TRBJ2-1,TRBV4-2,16,TGTGCCAGCAGACCACCGACTAGCGGGGTAAAGGGTGAGCAGTTCTTC,CASRPPTSGVKGEQFF
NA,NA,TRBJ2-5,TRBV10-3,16,TGTGCCATCAGTGATCAAGGAAGTCTAGCCGGGGAGACCCAGTACTTC,CAISDQGSLAGETQYF
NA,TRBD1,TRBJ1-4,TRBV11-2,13,TGTGCCAGCAGCCAGGGACAGCATGAAAAACTGTTTTTT,CASSQGQHEKLFF
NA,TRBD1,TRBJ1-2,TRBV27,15,TGTGCCAGCCTCAGTCCCGGACAGGGAATGGAGGGCTACACCTTC,CASLSPGQGMEGYTF
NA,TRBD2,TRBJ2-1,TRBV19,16,TGTGCCAGTAGTATAAGTGCTAGCGGGAGGGTACATGAGCAGTTCTTC,CASSISASGRVHEQFF
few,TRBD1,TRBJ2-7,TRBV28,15,TGTGCCAGCAGGACAGGGGGAGTTGCTGTCTACGAGCAGTACTTC,CASRTGGVAVYEQYF
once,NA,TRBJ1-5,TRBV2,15,TGTGCCAGCAGTGAAGGGACAGAGAGCAATCAGCCCCAGCATTTT,CASSEGTESNQPQHF
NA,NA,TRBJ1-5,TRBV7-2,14,TGTGCCAGCAGCTCCAGACAGGGCAATCAGCCCCAGCATTTT,CASSSRQGNQPQHF
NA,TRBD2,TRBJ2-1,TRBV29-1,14,TGCAGCGTTGAATGGCGGGAGGGCTACAATGAGCAGTTCTTC,CSVEWREGYNEQFF
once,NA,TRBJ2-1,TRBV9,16,TGTGCCAGCAGCGTAGGTGGGGGTGGCTCCTACAATGAGCAGTTCTTC,CASSVGGGGSYNEQFF
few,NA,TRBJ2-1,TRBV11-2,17,TGTGCCAGCAGCTCGATTGACGATACGGGGGCCTACAATGAGCAGTTCTTC,CASSSIDDTGAYNEQFF
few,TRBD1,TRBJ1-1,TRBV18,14,TGTGCCAGCTCACCAACCGACAGGGGGTTAGGAGCTTTCTTT,CASSPTDRGLGAFF
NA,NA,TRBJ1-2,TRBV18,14,TGTGCCAGCTCACCACAGTCCCGAGACTATGGCTACACCTTC,CASSPQSRDYGYTF
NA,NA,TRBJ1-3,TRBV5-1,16,TGCGCCAGCAGCTTGGCCTCAGGGGCCTCTGGAAACACCATATATTTT,CASSLASGASGNTIYF
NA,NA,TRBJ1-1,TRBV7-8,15,TGTGCCAGCAGCACCGGGACACCCTTTGGGACTGAAGCTTTCTTT,CASSTGTPFGTEAFF
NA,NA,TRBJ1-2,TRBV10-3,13,TGTGCCGTGACGGGGGCGGCTAACTATGGCTACACCTTC,CAVTGAANYGYTF
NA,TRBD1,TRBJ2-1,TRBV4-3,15,TGCGCCAGCAGCTACCGGGACAGGGGATACAATGAGCAGTTCTTC,CASSYRDRGYNEQFF
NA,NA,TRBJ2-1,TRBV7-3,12,TGTGCCAGCAGCTCCGGCGGTAATGAGCAGTTCTTC,CASSSGGNEQFF
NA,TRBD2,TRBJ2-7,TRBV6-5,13,TGTGCCAGCAGCGCCGCGGGGGTTGACGAGCAGTACTTC,CASSAAGVDEQYF
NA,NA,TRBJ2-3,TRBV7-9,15,TGTGCCAGCAGCTTAGCCTCAGAGCCCCCAGATACGCAGTATTTT,CASSLASEPPDTQYF
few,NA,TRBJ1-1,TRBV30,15,TGTGCCTGGAGCCTTCCGATCGGAGGTTACACTGAAGCTTTCTTT,CAWSLPIGGYTEAFF
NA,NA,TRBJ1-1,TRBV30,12,TGTGCCTGGAGTGAAGCGAACACTGAAGCTTTCTTT,CAWSEANTEAFF
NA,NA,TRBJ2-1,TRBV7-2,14,TGTGCCAGCAGGGCCGATCTAATCTACAATGAGCAGTTCTTC,CASRADLIYNEQFF
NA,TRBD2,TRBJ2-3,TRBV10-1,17,TGCGCCAGCTCCCGGGTTAGCGGGAGTAGAAACACAGATACGCAGTATTTT,CASSRVSGSRNTDTQYF
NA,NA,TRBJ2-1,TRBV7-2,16,TGTGCCAGCAGCTTAGTTCCGGAAGGGAGCGAAAATGAGCAGTTCTTC,CASSLVPEGSENEQFF
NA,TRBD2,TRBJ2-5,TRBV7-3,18,TGTGCCAGCAGCCCACCGGGGGGACTAGCGCCCACACAAGAGACCCAGTACTTC,CASSPPGGLAPTQETQYF
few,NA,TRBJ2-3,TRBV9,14,TGTGCCAGCAGCGTAGGGGGCCCAACAGATACGCAGTATTTT,CASSVGGPTDTQYF
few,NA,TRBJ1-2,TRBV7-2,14,TGTGCCAGCAGCCAAGGGACTTTTGGGTCAGGCTACACCTTC,CASSQGTFGSGYTF
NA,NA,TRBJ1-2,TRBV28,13,TGTGCCAGCAGACTCGACAGAAACTATGGCTACACCTTC,CASRLDRNYGYTF
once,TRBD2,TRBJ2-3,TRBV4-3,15,TGCGCCAGCAGCCAGACTAGCGGGGCCGGAGATACGCAGTATTTT,CASSQTSGAGDTQYF
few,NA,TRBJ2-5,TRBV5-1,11,TGCGCCAGCAGCATCCAAGAGACCCAGTACTTC,CASSIQETQYF